This T cell receptor (beta chain) appears in the sequencing data of a study of T-cell memory formation after mild COVID-19. Details on this clonotype: Antigen specificity is unknown.

TCRdb ran MiXCR on the 5' RACE reads and lists one entry per CDR3 protein. The sample holds roughly 620,000 distinct CDR3 sequences, roughly 17% seen once. General study findings and limits: A balance of CD4 and CD8 characterized clones contracting day 15 to 85, whereas later expanders leaned CD4+.

The CDR3 is made up of 17 amino acids. Germline V gene lookup returns CDR1 DFQATT and CDR2 SNEGSKA (reference sequence). J gave up 2 bases and V 2 bases, and 7 bases lay outside the gene matches. The receptor comes from an adult woman who had mild COVID-19 (a few samples of this study predate the infection). Cell type and time point are not known. V and J are TRBV20-1 and TRBJ2-1, with TRBD2 identical over 12 bases. Material: PBMCs or a T cell subset sorted from them (not recorded which). The CDR3 DNA sequence: TGCAGTGCTAGACCAAGAACTAGCGGGAGGACCTACAATGAGCAGTTCTTC. It is translated as CSARPRTSGRTYNEQFF.